This T cell receptor (beta chain) was profiled in a study of neurological immune-mediated disorders. Study-wide results and limits: The highest TCR clonal expansion occurred in HTLV-1-associated myelopathy; multiple sclerosis fell below healthy controls. Across subjects, expanded clones had no CDR3 amino acid sequences in common, pointing to private repertoires in all groups.

CDR3 size: 12 residues. V lost 8 bases and J 2 bases, leaving 6 bases between the germline ends. Germline values: CDR1 MDHEN, CDR2 SYDVKM. Volunteers from a blood bank in Maryland, USA, made up the healthy controls. Synthesis of cDNA was accomplished via 5'RACE employing 10-nucleotide random UMIs. TCRdb reprocessed the 5' RACE reads with MiXCR, giving one entry per CDR3 protein. The data hold tens of thousands of distinct CDR3 sequences, with roughly 9.9% observed a single time. Regarding this clonotype: Its antigen is still unknown.

The gene calls are TRBV28 and TRBJ1-4, with D unclear. The source of this sequence is a man aged 45-65 years in good health. Sequencing input: PBMCs. In nucleotides, the CDR3 is TGTGCCAGCCGGGGTACTAATGAAAAACTGTTTTTT. Its protein product is CASRGTNEKLFF.